Following are 13 T cell receptor beta chains from one sample sequenced in a study of Ad26.COV2.S vaccination and SARS-CoV-2 variants. Here immunoSEQ multiplex PCR was the method, and the copy in TCRdb shows in-frame clones only, minus some. Among about 220,000 clones listed, approximately 88% were seen once. Described treatment: some 19 received Ad26.COV2.S at low or high dose, single or two shots; 5 received placebo; per-sample allocation not given. Vaccine and placebo recipients were sampled on day 63 after the first injection. The source material was peripheral blood, sampled in a trial of Ad26.COV2.S vaccine versus placebo. These receptors came from a person aged 18-65 years who received the Ad26.COV2.S COVID-19 vaccine or a placebo.

The J gene is TRBJ2-3, the V gene TRBV11-2; 8 bases fit TRBD1. The junction had 9 bases not matched to a gene; V was cut back by 5 bases and J by 2 bases. Germline lookup yields CDR1 SGHAT and CDR2 FQNNGV. This CDR3 is 16 amino acids long. Written as DNA, the CDR3 is TGTGCCAGCAGCCTGCCTGGGACAGGAACCACAGATACGCAGTATTTT. Translated, it gives CASSLPGTGTTDTQYF.

The chain joins TRBV27 to TRBJ2-1; the D gene is possibly TRBD2 (7 bases). The germline V gene encodes CDR1 MNHEY and CDR2 SMNVEV (reference sequence). The CDR3 is 14 residues long. Between the trimmed V and J ends, which lost 4 bases and 4 bases, there was a span of 11 bases. This CDR3 reads CASSSAGAYNEQFF. In DNA, the CDR3 is TGTGCCAGCAGTTCGGCGGGGGCATACAATGAGCAGTTCTTC.

V gene TRBV11-2 combines with J gene TRBJ2-1; tentative D call: TRBD1 (6 bases). Between the trimmed V and J ends, which lost 1 base and 5 bases, there was a span of 21 bases. Germline-derived CDR1 and CDR2 are SGHAT and FQNNGV. The CDR3 loop spans 18 amino acids. The CDR3 DNA reads TGTGCCAGCAGCTTAGTCCACTGGGGGCTAACCGACCACAATGAGCAGTTCTTC. It is translated as CASSLVHWGLTDHNEQFF.

The chain combines TRBV5-4 with TRBJ2-1; no reliable D call. There are 13 residues in the CDR3. Per germline, CDR1 SGHNT and CDR2 YYREEE (reference sequence). The ends were cut back, 1 base at V and 5 bases at J, with 7 bases in the middle. The CDR3, as DNA: TGTGCCAGCAGCTTGCCCCCCCACAATGAGCAGTTCTTC. Translation gives CASSLPPHNEQFF.

The chain links TRBV7-3 to TRBJ2-1; TRBD2 might be the D (7 bases). Per the germline V gene, CDR1 is SGHTA and CDR2 is FQGTGA. Deletions cut 1 base from V and 5 bases from J, with 12 bases between. The CDR3 has 15 residues. CDR3 region: CASSLSGGGHNEQFF. The CDR3 DNA sequence: TGTGCCAGCAGCTTAAGTGGCGGGGGCCACAATGAGCAGTTCTTC.

The genes are TRBV28 and TRBJ2-1, with TRBD2 identical over 7 bases. CDR1 is MDHEN, CDR2 SYDVKM, per germline. CDR3 size: 16 residues. Germline trimming cut 5 bases from V and 7 bases from J; bases unmatched to any gene: 14. The CDR3 region is CASSPPGGIGINEQFF. CDR3 DNA: TGTGCCAGCAGTCCCCCCGGGGGGATTGGGATTAATGAGCAGTTCTTC.

This clone was detected only once. The chain combines TRBV6-2 or TRBV6-3 with TRBJ2-1; 10 bases line up with TRBD2. V trimming: 2 bases; J trimming: 5 bases; junction bases outside the gene matches: 12. Per germline, CDR1 MNHEY and CDR2 SVGEGT. The CDR3 runs to 18 residues. The CDR3 here is CASSYEPSGGALHNEQFF. CDR3 sequence (DNA): TGTGCCAGCAGTTACGAGCCTAGCGGGGGAGCTTTGCACAATGAGCAGTTCTTC.

The chain uses TRBV9 and TRBJ2-5, with D unresolved. CDR3 length: 16 residues. Germline V gene data show CDR1 as SGDLS and CDR2 as YYNGEE. V lost 0 bases and J lost 1, with 13 bases in between. In nucleotides, the CDR3 is TGTGCCAGCAGCGTAGGGCCGCATAAGCTCCAAGAGACCCAGTACTTC. Translation gives CASSVGPHKLQETQYF.

The chain recombines TRBV19 with TRBJ2-3, with 10 bases that match TRBD2. V trimming: 1 base; J trimming: 2 bases; junction bases outside the gene matches: 6. Germline loops: CDR1 LNHDA, CDR2 SQIVND (reference sequence). The CDR3 sequence is 17 residues long. This chain's CDR3 is CASSIGGSGGFTDTQYF. DNA of the CDR3: TGTGCCAGTAGTATAGGGGGTAGCGGGGGGTTCACAGATACGCAGTATTTT.

The DNA of the CDR3 is TGTGCCAGCAGTCCGCCCCGGGCTGAAGCTTTCTTT. This encodes CASSPPRAEAFF. The rearrangement uses TRBV13 and TRBJ1-1; D ambiguous. V lost 6 bases to trimming and J lost 6 bases, with 11 bases between them. Germline V gene sequence: CDR1 PRHDT, CDR2 FYEKMQ (reference sequence). The CDR3 length is 12 residues.

The CDR3 region is CASSWTARTSGNTIYF. The DNA for the CDR3 is TGTGCCAGCAGCTGGACAGCGCGTACCTCTGGAAACACCATATATTTT. The chain couples TRBV11-2 to TRBJ1-3, with TRBD1 as a possible D gene (6 bases). Germline V gene lookup returns CDR1 SGHAT and CDR2 FQNNGV. This CDR3 region has 16 residues. Trimming took off 4 bases at V and 0 bases at J, with 13 bases between the two ends.

The genes are TRBV12-3 or TRBV12-4 and TRBJ1-4, with D uncertain. This CDR3 has 11 residues. Deletions cut 5 bases from V and 11 bases from J, with 9 bases between. As DNA, the CDR3 is TGTGCCAGCAGTCAAACAAAGAAACTGTTTTTT. Translated: CASSQTKKLFF.

This clone has a handful of counts. The chain has TRBV10-1 and TRBJ2-7; TRBD1 is a possible D gene (5 bases). Between the trimmed V and J ends, which lost 6 bases and 2 bases, there was a span of 20 bases. In germline, CDR1 is WNHNN, CDR2 SYGVQD (reference sequence). The CDR3 totals 16 residues. The CDR3 DNA is TGCGCCAGCAGAGAGGACACCACCCATGGTACCTACGAGCAGTACTTC. Translation gives CASREDTTHGTYEQYF.